Only one count was recorded for the clone carrying this T cell receptor beta chain. Its antigen remains unknown. Donors had nominal health at sampling but likely had unrecorded immune exposures. The data originate from a study of cytomegalovirus exposure and HLA in healthy donors. The overall study: Caucasian-associated ancestry cluster membership applied to just over 80% of about 370 genotyped donors.

Whole-study findings and limits: V- and J-gene trimming in TCR beta was tied to a missense DCLRE1C variant by an analysis performed later. The HLA-A and HLA-B alleles of most subjects were reportedly predicted accurately from TCR beta sequences.

60 Vbeta and 13 Jbeta primers were used in PCR. Profiling relied on immunoSEQ multiplex PCR, and the TCRdb table lists in-frame clones only, not all of them. The table records under 200,000 clones, 82% of them present only once. V lost 7 bases, J lost 4 bases, and 9 bases stayed unmatched. The CDR3 totals 15 residues. Germline V gene lookup returns CDR1 SGDLS and CDR2 YYNGEE. Source material: PBMCs. This chain links TRBV9 with TRBJ2-2, with TRBD2 identical over 8 bases. This sequence originates from a girl aged 2-15 years in good health and CMV-seropositive. CDR3 nucleotides: TGTGCCAGCGTCCGAACGGGAGGGCGCACCGGGGAGCTGTTTTTT. It specifies CASVRTGGRTGELFF.